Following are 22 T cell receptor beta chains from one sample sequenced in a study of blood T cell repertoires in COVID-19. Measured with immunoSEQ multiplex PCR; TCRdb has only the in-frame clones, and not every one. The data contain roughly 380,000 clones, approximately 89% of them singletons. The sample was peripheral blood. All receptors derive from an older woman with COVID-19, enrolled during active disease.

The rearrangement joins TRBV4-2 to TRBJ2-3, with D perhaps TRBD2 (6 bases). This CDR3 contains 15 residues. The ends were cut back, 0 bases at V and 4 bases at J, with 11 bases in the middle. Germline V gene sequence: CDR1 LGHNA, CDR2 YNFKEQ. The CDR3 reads CASSQDGGDPDTQYF. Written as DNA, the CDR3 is TGTGCCAGCAGCCAAGACGGGGGTGACCCAGATACGCAGTATTTT.

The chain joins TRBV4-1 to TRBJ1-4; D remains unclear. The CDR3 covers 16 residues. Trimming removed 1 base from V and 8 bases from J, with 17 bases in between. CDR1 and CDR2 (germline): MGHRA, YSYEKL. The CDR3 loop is CASSQGSGRVEEKLFF. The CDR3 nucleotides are TGCGCCAGCAGCCAAGGATCGGGGAGGGTAGAAGAAAAACTGTTTTTT.

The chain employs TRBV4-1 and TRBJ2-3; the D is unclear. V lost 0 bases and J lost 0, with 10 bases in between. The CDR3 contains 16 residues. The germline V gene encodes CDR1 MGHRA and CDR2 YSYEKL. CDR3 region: CASSQERAGSTDTQYF. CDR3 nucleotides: TGCGCCAGCAGCCAAGAACGAGCCGGTAGCACAGATACGCAGTATTTT.

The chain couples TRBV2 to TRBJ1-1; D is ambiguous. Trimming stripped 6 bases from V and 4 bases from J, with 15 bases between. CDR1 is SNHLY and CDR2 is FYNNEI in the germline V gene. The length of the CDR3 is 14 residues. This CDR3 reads CASSLGPLGTEAFF. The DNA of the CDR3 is TGTGCCAGCAGCCTTGGGCCCTTGGGCACTGAAGCTTTCTTT.

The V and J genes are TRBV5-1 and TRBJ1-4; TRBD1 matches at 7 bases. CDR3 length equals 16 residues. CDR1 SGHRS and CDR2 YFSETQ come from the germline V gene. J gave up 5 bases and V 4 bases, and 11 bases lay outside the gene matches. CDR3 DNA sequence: TGCGCCAGCAGCCATGACGACAGGGTTCGAAATGAAAAACTGTTTTTT. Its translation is CASSHDDRVRNEKLFF.

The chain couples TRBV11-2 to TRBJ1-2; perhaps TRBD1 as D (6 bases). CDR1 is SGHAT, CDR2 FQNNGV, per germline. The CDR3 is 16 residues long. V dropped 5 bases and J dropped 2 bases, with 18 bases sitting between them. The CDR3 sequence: CASSLLPGQTNYGYTF. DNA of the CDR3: TGTGCCAGCAGCCTTTTACCGGGACAAACAAACTATGGCTACACCTTC.

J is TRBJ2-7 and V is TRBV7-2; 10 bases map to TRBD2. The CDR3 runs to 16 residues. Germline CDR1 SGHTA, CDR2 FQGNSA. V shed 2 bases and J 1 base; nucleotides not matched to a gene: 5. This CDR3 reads CASSLRPAGGSYEQYF. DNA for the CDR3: TGTGCCAGCAGCTTAAGGCCAGCGGGGGGGTCCTACGAGCAGTACTTC.

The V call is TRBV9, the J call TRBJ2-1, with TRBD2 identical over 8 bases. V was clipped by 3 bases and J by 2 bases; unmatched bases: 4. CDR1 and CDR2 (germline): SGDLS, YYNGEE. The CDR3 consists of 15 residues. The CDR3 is CASSAGLGTYNEQFF. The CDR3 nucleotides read TGTGCCAGCAGCGCGGGACTAGGTACCTACAATGAGCAGTTCTTC.

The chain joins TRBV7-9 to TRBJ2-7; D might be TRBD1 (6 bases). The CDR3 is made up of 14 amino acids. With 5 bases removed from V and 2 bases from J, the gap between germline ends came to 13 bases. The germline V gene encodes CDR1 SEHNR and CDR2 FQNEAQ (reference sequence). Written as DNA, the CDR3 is TGTGCCAGCAGCCGGGTGGACAGTCCCTACGAGCAGTACTTC. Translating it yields CASSRVDSPYEQYF.

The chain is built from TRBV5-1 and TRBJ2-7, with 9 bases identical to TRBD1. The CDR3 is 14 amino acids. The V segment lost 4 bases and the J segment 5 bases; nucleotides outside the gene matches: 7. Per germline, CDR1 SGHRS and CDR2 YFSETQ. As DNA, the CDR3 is TGCGCCAGCAGCCCCCCCGGGACAGGGAACGAGCAGTACTTC. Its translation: CASSPPGTGNEQYF. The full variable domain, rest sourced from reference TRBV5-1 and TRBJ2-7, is KAGVTQTPRYLIKTRGQQVTLSCSPISGHRSVSWYQQTPGQGLQFLFEYFSETQRNKGNFPGRFSGRQFSNSRSEMNVSTLELGDSALYLCASSPPGTGNEQYFGPGTRLTVT.

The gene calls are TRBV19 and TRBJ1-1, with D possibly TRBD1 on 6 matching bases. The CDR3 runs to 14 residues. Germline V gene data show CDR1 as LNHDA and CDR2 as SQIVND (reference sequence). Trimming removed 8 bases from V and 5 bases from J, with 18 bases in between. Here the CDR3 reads CASAAGDIGTEAFF. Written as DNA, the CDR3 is TGTGCCAGTGCCGCCGGGGACATCGGGACTGAAGCTTTCTTT.

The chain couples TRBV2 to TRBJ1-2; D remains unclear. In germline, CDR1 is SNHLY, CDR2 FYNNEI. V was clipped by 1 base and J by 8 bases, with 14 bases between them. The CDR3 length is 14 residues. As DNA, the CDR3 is TGTGCCAGCAGTGAAGGCCTGCCAACGGGGGGCTACACCTTC. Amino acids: CASSEGLPTGGYTF.

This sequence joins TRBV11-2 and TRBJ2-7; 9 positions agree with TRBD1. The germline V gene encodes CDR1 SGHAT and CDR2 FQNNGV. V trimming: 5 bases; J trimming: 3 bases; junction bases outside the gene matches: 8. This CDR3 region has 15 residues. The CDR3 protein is CASSHFGTGNYEQYF. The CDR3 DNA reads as TGTGCCAGCAGCCATTTCGGGACAGGGAACTACGAGCAGTACTTC.

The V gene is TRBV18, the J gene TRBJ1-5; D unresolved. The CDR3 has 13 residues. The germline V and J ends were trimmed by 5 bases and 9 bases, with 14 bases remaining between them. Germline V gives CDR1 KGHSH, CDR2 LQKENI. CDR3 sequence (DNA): TGTGCCAGCTCATCAGCGGATCGGCGGCCCCAGCATTTT. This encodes CASSSADRRPQHF.

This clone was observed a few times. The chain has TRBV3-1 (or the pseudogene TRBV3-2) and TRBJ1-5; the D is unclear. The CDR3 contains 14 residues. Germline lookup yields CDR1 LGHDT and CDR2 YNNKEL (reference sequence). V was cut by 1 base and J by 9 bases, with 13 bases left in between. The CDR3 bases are TGTGCCAGCAGCCAAGGTCCCCGCAGGTTGCCCCAGCATTTT. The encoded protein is CASSQGPRRLPQHF.

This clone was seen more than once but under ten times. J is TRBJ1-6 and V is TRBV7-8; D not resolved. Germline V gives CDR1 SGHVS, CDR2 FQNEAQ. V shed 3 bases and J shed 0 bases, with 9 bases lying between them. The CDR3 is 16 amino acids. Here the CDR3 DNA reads TGTGCCAGCAGCTTCGTTGGGAGCTCCTATAATTCACCCCTCCACTTT. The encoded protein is CASSFVGSSYNSPLHF.

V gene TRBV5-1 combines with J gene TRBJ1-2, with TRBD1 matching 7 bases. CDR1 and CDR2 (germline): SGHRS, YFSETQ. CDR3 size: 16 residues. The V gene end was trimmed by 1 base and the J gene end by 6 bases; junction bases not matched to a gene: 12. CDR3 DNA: TGCGCCAGCAGCTTGATAGGCAGGGGGTCTCAAGATGGCTACACCTTC. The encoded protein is CASSLIGRGSQDGYTF.

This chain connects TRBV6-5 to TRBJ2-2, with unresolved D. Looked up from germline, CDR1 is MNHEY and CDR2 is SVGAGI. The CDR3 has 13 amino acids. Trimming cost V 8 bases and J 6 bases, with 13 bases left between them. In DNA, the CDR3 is TGTGCCAGCCTCCCTGCTAGGCCCGGGGAGCTGTTTTTT. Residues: CASLPARPGELFF.

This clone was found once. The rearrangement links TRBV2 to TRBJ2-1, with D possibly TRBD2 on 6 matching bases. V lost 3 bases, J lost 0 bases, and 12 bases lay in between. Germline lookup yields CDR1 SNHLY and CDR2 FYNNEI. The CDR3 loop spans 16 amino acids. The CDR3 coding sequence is TGTGCCAGCAGTGAGGGCGGGGTGAGCTCCTACAATGAGCAGTTCTTC. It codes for CASSEGGVSSYNEQFF.

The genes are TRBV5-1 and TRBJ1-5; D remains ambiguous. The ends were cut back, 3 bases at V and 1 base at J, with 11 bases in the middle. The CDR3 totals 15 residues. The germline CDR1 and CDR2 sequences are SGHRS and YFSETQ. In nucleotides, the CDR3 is TGCGCCAGCAGCTGGGATAGCGGAAGCAATCAGCCCCAGCATTTT. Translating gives CASSWDSGSNQPQHF.

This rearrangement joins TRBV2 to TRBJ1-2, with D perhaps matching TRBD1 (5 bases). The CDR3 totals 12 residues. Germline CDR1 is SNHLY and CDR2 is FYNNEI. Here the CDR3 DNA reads TGTGCTAGGCAGGGATTTTACTATGGCTACACCTTC. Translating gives CARQGFYYGYTF.

The CDR3 is CASSRTGSVNTEAFF. The CDR3 DNA follows: TGCGCCAGCAGCAGGACAGGGTCGGTGAACACTGAAGCTTTCTTT. V gene TRBV5-1 combines with J gene TRBJ1-1, with 8 bases lining up with TRBD1. This CDR3 spans 15 amino acids. Looked up from germline, CDR1 is SGHRS and CDR2 is YFSETQ. The junction had 5 bases not matched to a gene; V was cut back by 4 bases and J by 0 bases.